This TCR beta chain was captured by sequencing in a study of blood T cell repertoires in COVID-19 (dated by TCRdb to about 2020). Some background on the complete study: Samples covering the acute and convalescent phases of COVID-19 were provided by collaborators in the United States, Italy and Spain. The material from the prospective study consisted of cDNA or gDNA derived from T cells, B-cell-depleted T cells, or PBMCs. Subjects who had been exposed to COVID-19, were actively infected with it, or had recovered from it provided the deeply sampled blood TCRbeta repertoires that made up the dataset. The repertoires were made available in a free public database intended to serve as a resource for research on the immune response to SARS-CoV-2. The samples were drawn from the first 160 participants of the ongoing ImmuneRACE study and from 1,200 or so subjects provided by 6 global collaborators. Nearly every sample came with metadata listing a de-identified subject ID, COVID-19 status, age in years and sex. HLA class I and class II types, where available, came from metadata supplied by the sample provider rather than from assay-based typing.

The paper's findings and limits, for the study overall: Clinical and demographic metadata were provided uncurated, with the amount varying by source and participant.

This clone came up a few times. Its antigen is still unknown. No much larger clone exists at a distance of one base, and base qualities are not known. The immunoSEQ Assay, a bias-controlled multiplex PCR, was used to amplify TCRbeta CDR3 regions from genomic DNA. Concerning the study's data processing: The number of nucleated cells in each sample was estimated from the amplification of reference gene primers within the assay. To quantify the absolute abundance of each unique TCRbeta CDR3 rearrangement, sequence reads were collapsed and filtered. For each sample, productive Simpson clonality was calculated as the square root of Simpson's diversity index over productive rearrangements. This is the immuneACCESS table as TCRdb keeps it, with only in-frame sequences that have V and J called. A part of the clones is gone; compared with another copy, unresolved V genes explain less than half, and the rest is unexplained. The V and J calls and clone size are taken from that table; D and trimming were inferred from the DNA. In all, the sample holds about 280,000 clones, and 85% to 90% of those were seen once. The ten largest clones take up about 14% of the sample.

The CDR3 starts with the cysteine, ends with the phenylalanine, and has 14 residues. The CDR3 DNA has 42 bases and is translated from base 1. The junction shows trimming of 5 bases on V and 5 bases on J, plus 14 bases between the germline ends. The germline V gene gives CDR1 as MNHEY and CDR2 as SVGAGI. Collaborating institutions collected whole blood in K2EDTA tubes following their own protocols. Collaborator samples were shipped for TCRbeta analysis as frozen whole blood, isolated PBMCs, or DNA extracted from either sample type. This clonotype was obtained from a human donor in a cohort sampled during active COVID-19. Specimen: peripheral blood. The chain employs TRBV6-5 and TRBJ2-3; a tentative D call is TRBD2 (6 bases match). The nucleotide sequence is given as TGTGCCAGCAGTAAGGGACTCGCGGGAGATACGCAGTATTTT. This gives the protein CASSKGLAGDTQYF.